These 22 T cell receptor beta chains were sequenced from one sample in a study of monozygotic twins with inflammatory bowel disease. With the 5' RACE reads reprocessed, TCRdb shows one record per CDR3 protein and no DNA. The table for this sample gives about 440,000 distinct CDR3 sequences. The sample comprised blood. These receptors came from a human donor with ulcerative colitis or Crohn's disease, or a healthy co-twin of an affected twin (not recorded which).

The chain carries TRBV5-1 and TRBJ2-2; TCRdb designates TRBD1, a call that cannot be tested without DNA. Germline V lookup: CDR1 SGHRS, CDR2 YFSETQ. The CDR3 runs to 15 residues. The CDR3 loop is CASHTGTTNTGELFF.

The J gene is TRBJ1-1, the V gene TRBV28; checking the TCRdb D call of TRBD1 is not possible without DNA. This CDR3 contains 13 residues. Germline CDR1 is MDHEN and CDR2 is SYDVKM. The CDR3 loop reads CASSLEGGRRAFF. Full variable domain (rest looked up from reference TRBV28 and TRBJ1-1): DVKVTQSSRYLVKRTGEKVFLECVQDMDHENMFWYRQDPGLGLRLIYFSYDVKMKEKGDIPEGYSVSREKKERFSLILESASTNQTSMYLCASSLEGGRRAFFGQGTRLTVV.

The chain has TRBV20-1 and TRBJ1-2. This CDR3 is 14 amino acids long. Germline-derived CDR1 and CDR2 are DFQATT and SNEGSKA (reference sequence). The CDR3 loop reads CSARDRLGSDGYTF.

CDR3 sequence: CASRVSRGDTQYF. This rearrangement joins TRBV19 to TRBJ2-3. CDR1 is LNHDA and CDR2 is SQIVND in the germline V gene (reference sequence). This CDR3 comprises 13 residues. The whole variable domain, filled in from reference TRBV19 and TRBJ2-3, reads DGGITQSPKYLFRKEGQNVTLSCEQNLNHDAMYWYRQDPGQGLRLIYYSQIVNDFQKGDIAEGYSVSREKKESFPLTVTSAQKNPTAFYLCASRVSRGDTQYFGPGTRLTVL.

The chain combines TRBV20-1 with TRBJ1-4. CDR3 length: 15 amino acids. Germline V gives CDR1 DFQATT, CDR2 SNEGSKA (reference sequence). The CDR3 reads CSGIGSFATNEKLFF.

The rearrangement uses TRBV10-3 and TRBJ2-5; the D call from TCRdb, TRBD1, cannot be confirmed without DNA. This CDR3 spans 14 amino acids. From germline, CDR1 is ENHRY and CDR2 SYGVKD. This CDR3 is CATTGRGQGETQYF.

V and J are TRBV5-4 and TRBJ1-4; checking the TCRdb D call of TRBD1 is not possible without DNA. This CDR3 region has 13 residues. The V gene's germline CDR1 is SGHNT and CDR2 YYREEE (reference sequence). The CDR3 protein is CASSSQTGEKLFF.

This rearrangement joins TRBV9 to TRBJ2-2; no DNA is available, so the TRBD1 call from TCRdb remains unchecked. The CDR3 is 15 residues long. Germline V gives CDR1 SGDLS, CDR2 YYNGEE. The CDR3 sequence: CASSVGTVNTGELFF.

J is TRBJ1-2 and V is TRBV6-1; TCRdb reports TRBD1, a call that lacks DNA to check it against. CDR1 and CDR2 from the germline V gene are MNHNS and SASEGT. This CDR3 comprises 12 residues. The CDR3 is CATGQINYGYTF.

The chain couples TRBV2 to TRBJ2-1. The CDR3 length is 15 residues. Germline V gene sequence: CDR1 SNHLY, CDR2 FYNNEI. The CDR3 here is CASSDRFSSYNEQFF. The full variable domain, with the rest looked up from reference TRBV2 and TRBJ2-1, is EPEVTQTPSHQVTQMGQEVILRCVPISNHLYFYWYRQILGQKVEFLVSFYNNEISEKSEIFDDQFSVERPDGSNFTLKIRSTKLEDSAMYFCASSDRFSSYNEQFFGPGTRLTVL.

V gene TRBV7-8 combines with J gene TRBJ2-1. CDR1 and CDR2 (germline): SGHVS, FQNEAQ. The CDR3 loop spans 15 amino acids. This CDR3 is CASSSVSLSYNEQFF.

J is TRBJ2-2 and V is TRBV30. Per germline, CDR1 GTSNPN and CDR2 SVGIG (reference sequence). The CDR3 sequence is 13 residues long. CDR3 residues: CALERGRTGELFF.

V gene TRBV9 combines with J gene TRBJ2-5; the TCRdb call, TRBD2, lacks DNA for checking. The CDR3 spans 14 residues. The germline V gene has CDR1 SGDLS and CDR2 YYNGEE. The CDR3 protein is CASSVALAGDTQYF.

The rearrangement joins TRBV11-3 to TRBJ2-1; TCRdb returns TRBD2, unconfirmable since there is no DNA. Germline assignment: CDR1 SGHNT and CDR2 YENEEA. This CDR3 has 16 residues. The CDR3 here is CASSREGQGTYNEQFF.

This sequence joins TRBV20-1 and TRBJ2-3; TCRdb gives TRBD1 as the D gene, but with no DNA this cannot be confirmed. CDR1 and CDR2 (germline): DFQATT, SNEGSKA (reference sequence). This CDR3 spans 15 amino acids. CDR3: CSARDPRGDTDTQYF.

The chain links TRBV6-5 to TRBJ1-1; TCRdb picks TRBD1, but there is no DNA to check that call. This CDR3 comprises 13 residues. From germline, CDR1 is MNHEY and CDR2 SVGAGI. CDR3 amino acids: CASSSLTTGGDFF.

The chain employs TRBV5-1 and TRBJ2-3; as DNA is missing, the TRBD1 call by TCRdb cannot be tested. CDR1 is SGHRS and CDR2 is YFSETQ in the germline V gene. CDR3 length: 15 amino acids. The CDR3 loop is CASSFSAGDTDTQYF.

This chain joins TRBV5-6 and TRBJ2-5; TCRdb selects TRBD2, and the lack of DNA leaves this call unchecked. This CDR3 region has 16 residues. From germline, CDR1 is SGHDT and CDR2 YYEEEE. CDR3 residues: CASSLERGGYLETQYF. The full variable domain, with the rest looked up from reference TRBV5-6 and TRBJ2-5, is DAGVTQSPTHLIKTRGQQVTLRCSPKSGHDTVSWYQQALGQGPQFIFQYYEEEERQRGNFPDRFSGHQFPNYSSELNVNALLLGDSALYLCASSLERGGYLETQYFGPGTRLLVL.

The CDR3 here is CASSLFGGASGANVLTF. The V and J genes are TRBV5-5 and TRBJ2-6; TCRdb picks TRBD2, but there is no DNA to check that call. CDR3 size: 17 residues. Germline CDR1 is SGHKS and CDR2 is YYEKEE (reference sequence).

The J gene is TRBJ2-2, the V gene TRBV5-4. Germline V gene data show CDR1 as SGHNT and CDR2 as YYREEE (reference sequence). The CDR3 contains 14 residues. The CDR3 loop reads CASSFTGSTGELFF.

The V call is TRBV7-9, the J call TRBJ1-2. CDR3 length: 15 amino acids. CDR1 is SEHNR, CDR2 FQNEAQ, per germline (reference sequence). This CDR3 is CASSHGGVSAYGYTF.

The rearrangement uses TRBV30 and TRBJ2-7; with no DNA, the TCRdb D assignment of TRBD1 cannot be verified. The CDR3 totals 14 residues. Looked up from germline, CDR1 is GTSNPN and CDR2 is SVGIG (reference sequence). CDR3 sequence reads: CAWSEPPLSYEQYF.